This record looks at one TCR beta chain sequence and its context. Its antigen is undetermined. Noted time point: time of PML onset. The T3 samples were drawn when PML began. CDR1 is SGHAT, CDR2 FQNNGV, per germline. This CDR3 spans 15 amino acids. V lost 4 bases and J lost 4, with 16 bases in between. This sample was taken from a study of multiple sclerosis patients with progressive multifocal leukoencephalopathy. Study findings and constraints: Clones expanded at PML were already present before and during natalizumab. In most PML patients, TRB repertoires appeared less diverse by entropy.

Repertoires were generated with immunoSEQ multiplex PCR, while TCRdb's copy carries only in-frame clones and drops some. The sample shows roughly 30,000 clones, 80% to 90% of them seen only once. The chain carries TRBV11-2 and TRBJ1-2, with D unclear. This TCR came from a woman aged 40 to 49 with progressive multifocal leukoencephalopathy. The starting material was PBMCs, obtained from a patient treated with natalizumab. CDR3 in DNA: TGTGCCAGCAGCTCGCGGCCTGGCTGGCTCTATGGCTACACCTTC. Translation: CASSSRPGWLYGYTF.